Shown below are 12 T cell receptor beta chains from a single sample sequenced in a study of chemoradiotherapy in HPV16-positive cancers. Sequenced by immunoSEQ multiplex PCR; TCRdb stores in-frame clones only, minus some. The sample carries approximately 5,900 clones, around 72% recorded once. Sampling was carried out from a patient who underwent chemoradiotherapy. All receptors come from a human donor with HPV-associated anogenital cancer.

This chain links TRBV5-1 with TRBJ1-1; TRBD1 might be the D (6 bases). Trimming pared 1 base from V and 8 bases from J, leaving 18 bases between. Germline CDR1 reads SGHRS; CDR2 reads YFSETQ. The CDR3 is made up of 15 amino acids. The CDR3 DNA is TGCGCCAGCAGCTTGAGGTATCGAACCGGGACAGAAGCTTTCTTT. It codes for CASSLRYRTGTEAFF.

The rearrangement joins TRBV6-5 to TRBJ1-5, with no clear D. The V gene lost 4 bases and the J gene lost 4 bases, with 11 bases spanning the gap. The CDR3 is 14 amino acids. Germline V gene data show CDR1 as MNHEY and CDR2 as SVGAGI. This chain's CDR3 is CASSSRAGNQPQHF. CDR3 DNA sequence: TGTGCCAGCAGTTCCCGGGCAGGAAATCAGCCCCAGCATTTT.

This clone has just one count. V gene TRBV5-1 combines with J gene TRBJ2-3; D perhaps matches TRBD2 (5 bases). CDR3 length: 14 residues. The germline V gene encodes CDR1 SGHRS and CDR2 YFSETQ. The V and J ends lost 5 bases and 1 base respectively, with 11 bases between them. As DNA, the CDR3 is TGCGCCAGCAGTACTAGTCCCGGCACAGATACGCAGTATTTT. Its translation is CASSTSPGTDTQYF.

This clone has more than one count but fewer than ten. The J gene is TRBJ2-2, the V gene TRBV5-8, with D possibly TRBD2 on 5 matching bases. Trimming removed 0 bases at V and 2 bases at J, with 14 bases between. The germline V gene has CDR1 SGHTS and CDR2 YDEGEE. The CDR3 has 17 amino acids. The CDR3, as DNA: TGTGCCAGCAGCTTGGCCACTAGGTCTAGTAACACCGGGGAGCTGTTTTTT. Translating it yields CASSLATRSSNTGELFF.

The chain joins TRBV5-1 to TRBJ2-2, with 9 bases identical to TRBD1. This CDR3 spans 17 amino acids. V gave up 4 bases and J gave up 5 bases; unmatched junction bases: 12. CDR1 and CDR2 from the germline V gene are SGHRS and YFSETQ. The CDR3 spells CASSPAGTGYGTGELFF. CDR3 sequence (DNA): TGCGCCAGCAGCCCAGCCGGGACAGGGTATGGAACCGGGGAGCTGTTTTTT.

V and J are TRBV7-9 and TRBJ1-6; 8 nucleotides agree with TRBD1. This CDR3 has 14 amino acids. Germline trimming cut 4 bases from V and 10 bases from J; bases unmatched to any gene: 6. Germline V gene data show CDR1 as SEHNR and CDR2 as FQNEAQ (reference sequence). Here the CDR3 reads CASSWGQAGSPLHF. Written as DNA, the CDR3 is TGTGCCAGCAGCTGGGGACAGGCGGGGTCACCCCTCCACTTT.

The chain has TRBV11-3 and TRBJ2-3; D may match TRBD1 or TRBD2 (6 bases each). Germline lookup yields CDR1 SGHNT and CDR2 YENEEA. Trimming took off 3 bases at V and 4 bases at J, with 8 bases between the two ends. The CDR3 loop spans 13 amino acids. The CDR3 sequence is CASSLEGADTQYF. DNA of the CDR3: TGTGCCAGCAGCTTGGAGGGGGCAGATACGCAGTATTTT. Drawing the rest from reference TRBV11-3 and TRBJ2-3, the complete variable domain is EAGVVQSPRYKIIEKKQPVAFWCNPISGHNTLYWYLQNLGQGPELLIRYENEEAVDDSQLPKDRFSAERLKGVDSTLKIQPAELGDSAVYLCASSLEGADTQYFGPGTRLTVL.

The chain combines TRBV19 with TRBJ1-5, with 12 positions matching TRBD1. CDR1 is LNHDA and CDR2 is SQIVND in the germline V gene (reference sequence). V gave up 3 bases and J gave up 11 bases; unmatched junction bases: 8. This CDR3 is built from 15 residues. CDR3 amino acids: CASSMAGTGGKTQHF. The CDR3 nucleotides are TGTGCCAGTAGTATGGCCGGGACAGGGGGCAAGACCCAGCATTTT.

V and J are TRBV7-9 and TRBJ2-7, with unresolved D. Trimming left V 4 bases short and J 5 bases short, with 6 bases between. CDR3 length equals 11 residues. The germline gives CDR1 SEHNR, CDR2 FQNEAQ (reference sequence). CDR3 loop: CASSSTHEQYF. In DNA form, the CDR3 reads TGTGCCAGCAGCTCGACCCACGAGCAGTACTTC.

The chain joins TRBV7-9 to TRBJ1-4, with TRBD1 identical over 8 bases. Germline CDR1 reads SEHNR; CDR2 reads FQNEAQ (reference sequence). V shed 4 bases, J shed 1 base, and the junction held 2 bases outside the gene matches. The CDR3 is 15 residues long. In DNA, the CDR3 is TGTGCCAGCAGCTCAGGACAGGGAACTAATGAAAAACTGTTTTTT. Amino acid sequence: CASSSGQGTNEKLFF.

V is TRBV5-3 and J is TRBJ2-7; possible D gene TRBD1, 6 bases. TRBV5-3 is sorted into the ORF group, with uncertain function. The CDR3 runs 16 residues. V shed 8 bases and J shed 4 bases, with 25 bases lying between them. This CDR3 is CARIPTGLQGLYEQYF. CDR3 sequence (DNA): TGTGCCAGGATTCCGACAGGCCTACAGGGTTTGTACGAGCAGTACTTC.

This rearrangement joins TRBV30 to TRBJ2-3; TRBD1 is a possible D gene (5 bases). In germline, CDR1 is GTSNPN, CDR2 SVGIG (reference sequence). Trimming took off 0 bases at V and 6 bases at J, with 10 bases between the two ends. CDR3 size: 13 residues. The CDR3 here is CAWSVGAPDTQYF. The CDR3 bases are TGTGCCTGGAGTGTAGGGGCCCCGGATACGCAGTATTTT.